The T cell receptor (beta chain) under discussion was sequenced for a study of metastatic and nonmetastatic thyroid tumors. This clone was counted ten times or more. The antigen remains unidentified. Prior to thyroid surgery, none of the patients had received any treatment. CDR1 SSHAT and CDR2 FNYEAQ come from the germline V gene (reference sequence). The CDR3 sequence is 14 residues long. In the source study's methods: A papillary thyroid cancer distant-metastasis classifier was built from CDR3 differences across clinicopathological groups. TCRdb redid the clone calls on the PCR reads using MiXCR. The V and J calls follow TCRdb's processing rather than the paper's. Of approximately 69,000 clones listed, 14% are singletons. Study conclusions and caveats: Malignant thyroid tumors reportedly had TCR beta diversity that was significantly higher than in benign nodules, in blood and tumor.

This TCR was sampled from a male donor with papillary thyroid cancer or a benign thyroid nodule (not recorded which). Some clones in this sample may be carry-over from other donors' samples. The gene calls are TRBV7-7 and TRBJ2-2; possible D gene TRBD2, 5 bases. Input material: blood. CDR3 protein: CASAVQTNTGELFF. The CDR3 DNA follows: TGTGCTAGCGCAGTCCAAACGAACACCGGGGAGCTGTTTTTT.